Reported below is one T cell receptor (beta chain). This CDR3 region has 15 residues. Trimming removed 5 bases at V and 0 bases at J, with 12 bases between. From germline, CDR1 is SGHRS and CDR2 YFSETQ. This sample was taken from a study of blood T cell repertoires in COVID-19. Repertoires were generated with immunoSEQ multiplex PCR, while TCRdb's copy carries only in-frame clones and drops some. Altogether about 240,000 clones are present, around 89% being singletons, with the ten largest covering approximately 4.2%. The TCR sequence derives from a woman aged 25 to 39 who had recovered from COVID-19. Input material: PBMCs or T cells enriched from blood (not recorded which). The rearrangement links TRBV5-1 to TRBJ1-3; no clear D. The CDR3 sequence: CASRPTQTSGNTIYF. In nucleotides, the CDR3 is TGCGCCAGCAGACCCACACAGACCTCTGGAAACACCATATATTTT.